Following are 11 T cell receptor beta chains from one sample sequenced in a study of T cells in Graves' hyperthyroidism and ophthalmopathy. There were TCR beta CDR3 regions amplified from RNA transcripts. Primed by the HTBI set, a first-round RT-PCR was run on the TCR CDR3. From the multiplex PCR reads, TCRdb called clonotypes with MiXCR, one entry per CDR3 protein. The table shows about 660,000 distinct CDR3 sequences, with roughly 45% occurring only once. Sequenced: peripheral blood or thyroid tissue (not recorded which). The receptors here all came from an adult man with Graves' disease, either hyperthyroidism or ophthalmopathy (not recorded which).

This clonotype was detected a few times. This rearrangement joins TRBV20-1 to TRBJ1-4; D unclear. Trimming stripped 0 bases from V and 8 bases from J, with 22 bases between. Per germline, CDR1 DFQATT and CDR2 SNEGSKA (reference sequence). The CDR3 is 17 amino acids. In DNA form, the CDR3 reads TGCAGTGCTAGAGATTATGGCGCACGACGTCGGAAGGAAAAACTGTTTTTT. It encodes CSARDYGARRRKEKLFF.

Notes on this clonotype: A much more abundant neighbour one base away suggests this may be a read error. This chain uses TRBV11-1 with TRBJ1-5; 7 nucleotides align to TRBD1. Germline V gene sequence: CDR1 SGHAT, CDR2 FQDESV (reference sequence). The CDR3 is made up of 15 amino acids. V was clipped by 5 bases and J by 8 bases; unmatched bases: 12. CDR3 nucleotides: TGTGCCAGCAGCGGATCAGGACAGGCCCGGGAGCCCCAGCATTTT. Translating gives CASSGSGQAREPQHF.

In its sample, this clonotype was seen many times. The rearrangement links TRBV9 to TRBJ1-5; D might be TRBD1 (5 bases). Looked up from germline, CDR1 is SGDLS and CDR2 is YYNGEE. This CDR3 has 13 residues. V shed 2 bases and J shed 7 bases, with 10 bases lying between them. CDR3 loop: CASSVGRDQPQHF. The CDR3 nucleotides read TGTGCCAGCAGCGTGGGGAGGGACCAGCCCCAGCATTTT.

The chain has TRBV25-1 and TRBJ1-1, with 8 bases identical to TRBD1. V dropped 11 bases and J dropped 4; count of bases not matched to a gene: 12. Germline V gene data show CDR1 as MGHDK and CDR2 as SYGVNS. The CDR3 has 14 amino acids. The CDR3 region is CAWSVGTGVTEAFF. CDR3 coding DNA: TGTGCCTGGAGTGTAGGGACAGGAGTCACTGAAGCTTTCTTT. The full variable domain, its missing parts supplied by reference TRBV25-1 and TRBJ1-1, is EADIYQTPRYLVIGTGKKITLECSQTMGHDKMYWYQQDPGMELHLIHYSYGVNSTEKGDLSSESTVSRIRTEHFPLTLESARPSHTSQYLCAWSVGTGVTEAFFGQGTRLTVV.

The chain couples TRBV2 to TRBJ1-2, with D uncertain. V was trimmed by 3 bases and J by 8 bases, leaving 4 bases between them. Per the germline V gene, CDR1 is SNHLY and CDR2 is FYNNEI. The CDR3 runs to 10 residues. The CDR3 protein is CASSDLGYTF. In nucleotides, the CDR3 is TGTGCCAGCAGTGATCTAGGCTACACCTTC.

This clonotype has a handful of counts. The junction and the germline gene differ at one end; a read error may be behind it. The genes are TRBV7-2 and TRBJ2-2, with D hard to call. The CDR3 loop spans 13 amino acids. Germline V lookup: CDR1 SGHTA, CDR2 FQGNSA. DNA of the CDR3: TGCGCCAGCAGCCAAGATCGCACCGGGGAGCTGTTTTTT. Encoded protein: CASSQDRTGELFF.

V is TRBV25-1 and J is TRBJ1-3, with TRBD1 matching 9 bases. The CDR3 is 12 amino acids. Per the germline V gene, CDR1 is MGHDK and CDR2 is SYGVNS. The ends lost 6 bases at V and 8 bases at J; junction bases unmatched: 2. CDR3 sequence reads: CASSDRGYTIYF. The CDR3 bases are TGTGCCAGCAGCGACAGGGGGTACACCATATATTTT.

Remarks on this clonotype: A much more abundant neighbour one base away suggests this may be a read error. The genes are TRBV7-2 and TRBJ1-5; D perhaps matches TRBD1 (6 bases). Per the germline V gene, CDR1 is SGHTA and CDR2 is FQGNSA. V was pared by 1 base and J by 7 bases, with 14 bases between. This CDR3 contains 15 residues. The CDR3 sequence: CASSLDRVRMQPQHF. CDR3 in DNA: TGTGCCAGCAGCTTAGACAGGGTGAGGATGCAGCCCCAGCATTTT.

This chain connects TRBV5-8 to TRBJ1-4; possible D gene TRBD1, 5 bases. Germline V gene lookup returns CDR1 SGHTS and CDR2 YDEGEE. The ends were cut back, 3 bases at V and 3 bases at J, with 12 bases in the middle. The CDR3 consists of 15 residues. The CDR3 coding sequence is TGTGCCAGCAGCTCGGAGCCGGGACCTAATGAAAAACTGTTTTTT. Its translation is CASSSEPGPNEKLFF.

This clonotype was observed a few times. The chain employs TRBV20-1 and TRBJ1-2, with 7 positions matching TRBD1. CDR3 length: 15 amino acids. The germline CDR1 and CDR2 sequences are DFQATT and SNEGSKA (reference sequence). Losses at the gene ends were 0 bases for V and 4 bases for J; bases not matched to a gene: 8. The CDR3 region is CSARDRRGVVYGYTF. In nucleotides, the CDR3 is TGCAGTGCTAGAGATCGCAGGGGGGTTGTCTATGGCTACACCTTC.

This clonotype was found a few times. The chain recombines TRBV5-1 with TRBJ1-2, with 10 bases identical to TRBD1. The junction had 2 bases not matched to a gene; V was cut back by 4 bases and J by 2 bases. CDR3 size: 14 residues. CDR1 is SGHRS, CDR2 YFSETQ, per germline. The CDR3 spells CASSTTGGNYGYTF. The DNA of the CDR3 is TGCGCCAGCAGCACGACAGGGGGCAACTATGGCTACACCTTC.